These 21 T cell receptor beta chains came from one sample sequenced in a study of T-cell reconstitution after alpha-beta-depleted transplantation in children. Preparation of the TCRbeta library used unique molecular identifiers. TCRdb re-called the PCR reads with MiXCR, one entry per CDR3 protein. The data show roughly 70,000 distinct CDR3 sequences, approximately 5% seen once. The specimen was PBMCs, mostly from graft donor cells, collected 180 days after TCRalphabeta/CD19-depleted stem cell transplant. These TCRs come from a boy in the first two years of life who had a stem cell transplant for acute myeloid leukemia, so the T cells may come from the graft donor.

This clonotype has a count of ten or more. This sequence joins TRBV19 and TRBJ2-2, with D uncertain. The V gene lost 8 bases and the J gene lost 0 bases, with 1 base spanning the gap. The germline CDR1 and CDR2 sequences are LNHDA and SQIVND (reference sequence). The length of the CDR3 is 11 residues. CDR3 in amino acids: CASANTGELFF. The CDR3 DNA reads TGTGCCAGTGCGAACACCGGGGAGCTGTTTTTT.

This clonotype was recorded at least ten times. The genes are TRBV28 and TRBJ1-4, with D possibly matching TRBD1 (6 bases). The CDR3 contains 13 residues. V was clipped by 6 bases and J by 7 bases, with 12 bases between them. In germline, CDR1 is MDHEN, CDR2 SYDVKM. CDR3 residues: CASRTQGIEKLFF. The DNA of the CDR3 is TGTGCCAGCAGGACACAGGGAATTGAAAAACTGTTTTTT. Variable domain in full (rest from reference TRBV28 and TRBJ1-4): DVKVTQSSRYLVKRTGEKVFLECVQDMDHENMFWYRQDPGLGLRLIYFSYDVKMKEKGDIPEGYSVSREKKERFSLILESASTNQTSMYLCASRTQGIEKLFFGSGTQLSVL.

This chain links TRBV3-1 with TRBJ2-5, with 8 bases fitting TRBD1. The J segment lost 4 bases and the V segment lost 3 bases, leaving 19 bases of the junction unmatched. CDR1 LGHDT and CDR2 YNNKEL come from the germline V gene (reference sequence). There are 19 residues in the CDR3. Written as DNA, the CDR3 is TGTGCCAGCAGCCAGGAGGGGAGATGGACAGGGATGGAACGAGAGACCCAGTACTTC. This translates into CASSQEGRWTGMERETQYF.

This clonotype appeared many times. J is TRBJ2-1 and V is TRBV25-1, with D perhaps being TRBD1 or TRBD2 (5 bases each). This CDR3 is built from 16 residues. CDR1 and CDR2 (germline): MGHDK, SYGVNS. V lost 6 bases, J lost 5 bases, and 20 bases lay in between. The CDR3 reads CASSDWAGARDNEQFF. The CDR3 DNA is TGTGCCAGCAGCGATTGGGCCGGGGCTCGGGACAATGAGCAGTTCTTC.

This clonotype has ten or more counts. The gene calls are TRBV20-1 and TRBJ2-1; D is possibly TRBD1 (6 bases). This CDR3 is 14 amino acids long. Germline assignment: CDR1 DFQATT and CDR2 SNEGSKA (reference sequence). The V gene lost 7 bases and the J gene lost 8 bases, with 21 bases spanning the gap. The CDR3 loop is CSVHSYREKDEQFF. For the CDR3, the DNA is TGCAGTGTTCATTCCTACAGGGAAAAGGATGAGCAGTTCTTC.

In its sample, this clonotype was seen many times. The chain carries TRBV7-8 and TRBJ1-6; D gene unclear. The CDR3 spans 16 residues. V was clipped by 1 base and J by 2 bases, with 9 bases between them. Germline CDR1 and CDR2: SGHVS and FQNEAQ. Here the CDR3 reads CASSLEGLAYNSPLHF. The CDR3 DNA sequence: TGTGCCAGCAGCTTAGAGGGTCTCGCCTATAATTCACCCCTCCACTTT.

This clonotype was recorded many times. V is TRBV7-2 and J is TRBJ2-2; unclear D gene. Trimming shortened V by 2 bases and J by 1 base, and 11 bases separated the two germline ends. The CDR3 spans 16 residues. The germline CDR1 and CDR2 sequences are SGHTA and FQGNSA. In DNA form, the CDR3 reads TGTGCCAGCAGCTTATCAACACCGGGGAACACCGGGGAGCTGTTTTTT. Its translation: CASSLSTPGNTGELFF.

This clonotype has ten or more counts. The limits of the CDR3 on the DNA are not certain, so only TCRdb's listed CDR3 is given. The chain employs TRBV7-5 and TRBJ2-5; whether TRBD1, the table's D call, matches the DNA was not checked. TRBV7-5 is listed as a pseudogene. Termini included, the CDR3 measures 17 amino acids. The chain's CDR3 is CISVPEAYPGTGETQYF.

This clonotype was detected a few times. The chain carries TRBV4-3 and TRBJ2-7; 9 bases match TRBD1. CDR1 and CDR2 (germline): LGHNA, YSLEER. The CDR3 has 15 residues. J was trimmed by 4 bases and V by 3 bases; bases with no gene match: 7. The chain's CDR3 is CASSQALTGGYEQYF. DNA of the CDR3: TGCGCCAGCAGCCAGGCCCTGACAGGGGGATACGAGCAGTACTTC.

This clonotype has a count of ten or more. This rearrangement joins TRBV27 to TRBJ2-5, with TRBD1 matching over 8 bases. The CDR3 is 15 residues long. V trimming: 8 bases; J trimming: 1 base; junction bases outside the gene matches: 9. CDR1 and CDR2 from the germline V gene are MNHEY and SMNVEV (reference sequence). CDR3 bases: TGTGCCAGCCACCCCCTAGACAGGGGCCAAGAGACCCAGTACTTC. Translation: CASHPLDRGQETQYF.

The genes are TRBV7-9 and TRBJ2-2; the D is unclear. Looked up from germline, CDR1 is SEHNR and CDR2 is FQNEAQ (reference sequence). The CDR3 consists of 16 residues. With 5 bases removed from V and 1 base from J, the gap between germline ends came to 14 bases. In nucleotides, the CDR3 is TGTGCCAGCAGCCCAAAGGCCATGGGGAACACCGGGGAGCTGTTTTTT. Encoded protein: CASSPKAMGNTGELFF.

This clonotype was observed many times. This chain links TRBV5-1 with TRBJ1-6, with D possibly matching TRBD1 (6 bases). The CDR3 has 14 amino acids. The V end was cut by 4 bases, the J end by 7 bases, with 12 bases between. CDR1 is SGHRS, CDR2 YFSETQ, per germline. The CDR3 reads CASSHGTPNSPLHF. CDR3 DNA: TGCGCCAGCAGCCACGGGACACCCAATTCACCCCTCCACTTT.

In its sample, this clonotype was seen many times. V and J are TRBV5-4 and TRBJ1-1; D is unresolved. This CDR3 spans 11 amino acids. Germline CDR1 is SGHNT and CDR2 is YYREEE (reference sequence). The V and J ends lost 7 bases and 5 bases respectively, with 9 bases between them. The CDR3 is CASFTETEAFF. The DNA of the CDR3 is TGTGCCAGCTTCACCGAAACTGAAGCTTTCTTT.

This clonotype was counted at least ten times. This rearrangement joins TRBV7-9 to TRBJ2-1; TRBD2 is a possible D gene (5 bases). The CDR3 contains 15 residues. Germline loops: CDR1 SEHNR, CDR2 FQNEAQ (reference sequence). Trimming took 4 bases from V and 0 from J, leaving 10 bases between them. As DNA, the CDR3 is TGTGCCAGCAGCTATCCGGGGAGCTCCTACAATGAGCAGTTCTTC. Translating gives CASSYPGSSYNEQFF. The full variable domain, completed using reference TRBV7-9 and TRBJ2-1, is DTGVSQNPRHKITKRGQNVTFRCDPISEHNRLYWYRQTLGQGPEFLTYFQNEAQLEKSRLLSDRFSAERPKGSFSTLEIQRTEQGDSAMYLCASSYPGSSYNEQFFGPGTRLTVL.

This clonotype has only a few counts. The chain joins TRBV18 to TRBJ2-5, with 8 bases identical to TRBD2. V lost 6 bases, J lost 0 bases, and 12 bases stayed unmatched. This CDR3 comprises 17 residues. CDR1 is KGHSH and CDR2 is LQKENI in the germline V gene. CDR3 sequence reads: CASSPGGSRAYQETQYF. CDR3 in DNA: TGTGCCAGCTCGCCGGGGGGGAGCCGCGCATACCAAGAGACCCAGTACTTC.

This clonotype was recorded at least ten times. V and J are TRBV16 and TRBJ2-6; the D gene is possibly TRBD2 (6 bases). Germline-derived CDR1 and CDR2 are KGHSY and FQNENV. The CDR3 is 20 residues long. Trimming took 4 bases from V and 3 from J, leaving 25 bases between them. The CDR3 DNA reads as TGTGCCAGCAGCCCAAGTCTGGGACTCCCACTAGGTAGTGGGGCCAACGTCCTGACTTTC. This sequence encodes CASSPSLGLPLGSGANVLTF.

There are many counts of this clonotype. The V call is TRBV25-1, the J call TRBJ2-7; no clear D gene. Per the germline V gene, CDR1 is MGHDK and CDR2 is SYGVNS. This CDR3 region has 13 residues. Trimming cost V 6 bases and J 1 base, with 10 bases left between them. The CDR3 loop reads CASSPRISYEQYF. CDR3 nucleotides: TGTGCCAGCAGCCCAAGAATTTCCTACGAGCAGTACTTC.

This clonotype was detected ten times or more. The chain joins TRBV15 to TRBJ2-7; TRBD1 is a possible D gene (6 bases). The V gene lost 3 bases and the J gene lost 6 bases, with 15 bases spanning the gap. Looked up from germline, CDR1 is LNHNV and CDR2 is YYDKDF (reference sequence). This CDR3 has 14 residues. The chain's CDR3 is CATSREQGPVEQYV. The CDR3, as DNA: TGTGCCACCAGCAGGGAACAGGGTCCGGTCGAGCAGTACGTC.

There are many counts of this clonotype. The genes are TRBV24-1 and TRBJ2-2; maybe TRBD1 (7 bases). The CDR3 extends over 15 amino acids. Germline-derived CDR1 and CDR2 are KGHDR and SFDVKD. The germline V and J ends were trimmed by 0 bases and 5 bases, with 9 bases remaining between them. CDR3 region: CATSDLAGGTGELFF. The DNA for the CDR3 is TGTGCCACCAGTGATTTGGCAGGGGGGACCGGGGAGCTGTTTTTT.

This clonotype was seen at least ten times. V gene TRBV12-5 combines with J gene TRBJ2-1, with TRBD2 matching over 11 bases. V trimming: 6 bases; J trimming: 10 bases; junction bases outside the gene matches: 11. This CDR3 contains 15 residues. Germline V gives CDR1 LGHNT, CDR2 FRNRAP. CDR3 sequence reads: CASGLVSGGAGEQFF. CDR3 DNA: TGTGCTAGTGGACTTGTTAGCGGGGGGGCCGGGGAGCAGTTCTTC.

This clonotype has at least ten counts. V gene TRBV11-2 combines with J gene TRBJ1-5, with 10 bases that match TRBD1. The CDR3 is made up of 14 amino acids. Germline V gene lookup returns CDR1 SGHAT and CDR2 FQNNGV. Trimming removed 5 bases from V and 5 bases from J; junction bases left unmatched: 3. The CDR3: CASSMTGGDQPQHF. The CDR3 region has the DNA TGTGCCAGCAGCATGACAGGGGGCGATCAGCCCCAGCATTTT.